This T cell receptor beta chain was sequenced in a study of breast tumors, draining lymph nodes, adjacent tissues. Study outcomes and limitations: Compared with lymph nodes, tumors were less diverse; compared with nontumor tissue, more. That most tumor T cells come from lymph nodes remained unproven.

Breast cancer patients provided tissue from their axillary draining lymph nodes. Comment on this clonotype: Its antigen remains unknown.

TCRdb re-called the multiplex PCR reads with MiXCR, one entry per CDR3 protein. The sample holds approximately 210,000 distinct CDR3 sequences, 32% seen once. Germline lookup yields CDR1 DFQATT and CDR2 SNEGSKA (reference sequence). V lost 8 bases and J lost 9; bases outside the gene matches: 15. CDR3 size: 15 residues. The chain is built from TRBV20-1 and TRBJ1-6, with TRBD1 matching 8 bases. The source material was axillary lymph node tissue. This clonotype was sampled from a female donor with breast cancer. Some clones in this sample may be carry-over from other donors' samples. This chain's CDR3 is CSTNPTGQGISPLHF. The CDR3 DNA reads TGCAGTACTAACCCCACCGGACAGGGTATTTCACCCCTCCACTTT.